The 14 T cell receptor beta chains below were found in one sample sequenced in a study of blood T cell repertoires in COVID-19. TCRdb's copy holds only in-frame clones and misses some; the assay was immunoSEQ multiplex PCR. Of 150,000 or so clones in the sample, roughly 88% were seen once. Sequenced sample: peripheral blood. Receptors originate from a man aged 55 to 70 with COVID-19, enrolled during active disease.

In its sample, this clone was seen once. The rearrangement links TRBV2 to TRBJ1-2; D is undetermined. This CDR3 has 13 residues. Germline CDR1 and CDR2: SNHLY and FYNNEI. V was cut by 2 bases and J by 8 bases, with 12 bases left in between. CDR3 protein: CASSEFQGGGYTF. The CDR3 DNA is TGTGCCAGCAGTGAATTCCAAGGAGGGGGCTACACCTTC.

The J gene is TRBJ2-2, the V gene TRBV15; a possible D gene is TRBD1 (5 bases). V shed 5 bases and J shed 1 base, with 8 bases lying between them. CDR1 and CDR2 from the germline V gene are LNHNV and YYDKDF (reference sequence). This CDR3 comprises 14 residues. The CDR3 spells CATSGQGNTGELFF. The CDR3 nucleotides read TGTGCCACCAGCGGCCAGGGGAACACCGGGGAGCTGTTTTTT.

The rearrangement joins TRBV19 to TRBJ2-1; 7 nucleotides align to TRBD2. Per the germline V gene, CDR1 is LNHDA and CDR2 is SQIVND (reference sequence). Trimming removed 4 bases from V and 5 bases from J; junction bases left unmatched: 5. This CDR3 has 14 amino acids. The CDR3 DNA follows: TGTGCCAGTAGTAGACTAGCAGCAGACAATGAGCAGTTCTTC. The encoded protein is CASSRLAADNEQFF. Together with reference TRBV19 and TRBJ2-1, the CDR3 gives the full variable domain: DGGITQSPKYLFRKEGQNVTLSCEQNLNHDAMYWYRQDPGQGLRLIYYSQIVNDFQKGDIAEGYSVSREKKESFPLTVTSAQKNPTAFYLCASSRLAADNEQFFGPGTRLTVL.

The rearrangement links TRBV7-8 to TRBJ2-1; weak D call: TRBD1 (7 bases). This CDR3 has 19 amino acids. Trimming took off 5 bases at V and 5 bases at J, with 28 bases between the two ends. Germline-derived CDR1 and CDR2 are SGHVS and FQNEAQ. CDR3 bases: TGTGCCAGCAGCCAGTTCGGGGCGGGGAACAGGGGTTTTCACAATGAGCAGTTCTTC. This encodes CASSQFGAGNRGFHNEQFF.

The genes are TRBV5-1 and TRBJ1-2; 10 nucleotides agree with TRBD1. Unmatched junction bases numbered 8, after V lost 3 bases and J lost 3 bases. CDR1 and CDR2 (germline): SGHRS, YFSETQ. CDR3 length: 16 residues. CDR3 sequence reads: CASSSGGQGSHYGYTF. CDR3 in DNA: TGCGCCAGCAGCTCGGGGGGACAGGGGAGTCACTATGGCTACACCTTC.

The chain combines TRBV11-1 with TRBJ2-5; TRBD2 matches at 9 bases. Germline V gives CDR1 SGHAT, CDR2 FQDESV (reference sequence). The CDR3 runs 15 residues. The ends lost 6 bases at V and 2 bases at J; junction bases unmatched: 7. The CDR3, as DNA: TGTGCCAGCAGTCCTAGCGGGGAGATTCAAGAGACCCAGTACTTC. This translates into CASSPSGEIQETQYF.

The chain carries TRBV6-2 or TRBV6-3 and TRBJ1-5, with D tentatively TRBD1 (6 bases). The CDR3 contains 15 residues. Trimming removed 6 bases from V and 7 bases from J, with 19 bases in between. CDR1 is MNHEY and CDR2 is SVGEGT in the germline V gene. The DNA of the CDR3 is TGTGCCAGCAGCCAAGGGACACAGCTAGTCCAGCCCCAGCATTTT. This encodes CASSQGTQLVQPQHF.

The V call is TRBV6-2 or TRBV6-3, the J call TRBJ1-5, with D maybe TRBD1 (6 bases). Per the germline V gene, CDR1 is MNHEY and CDR2 is SVGEGT. The length of the CDR3 is 15 residues. Trimming removed 6 bases at V and 7 bases at J, with 19 bases between. This CDR3 reads CASSSGGQTRQPQHF. The DNA for the CDR3 is TGTGCCAGCAGCTCGGGGGGGCAAACAAGGCAGCCCCAGCATTTT.

A note on this clone: The same CDR3 arises from other DNA sequences in this sample as well. V and J are TRBV19 and TRBJ2-1; perhaps TRBD1 as D (7 bases). CDR1 is LNHDA and CDR2 is SQIVND in the germline V gene (reference sequence). The CDR3 totals 15 residues. The germline V and J ends were trimmed by 5 bases and 2 bases, with 13 bases remaining between them. DNA of the CDR3: TGTGCCAGTAGTGGAGGGCAGGGGGCCTACAATGAGCAGTTCTTC. Amino acids: CASSGGQGAYNEQFF. The complete variable domain, with remaining parts taken from reference TRBV19 and TRBJ2-1, reads DGGITQSPKYLFRKEGQNVTLSCEQNLNHDAMYWYRQDPGQGLRLIYYSQIVNDFQKGDIAEGYSVSREKKESFPLTVTSAQKNPTAFYLCASSGGQGAYNEQFFGPGTRLTVL.

V gene TRBV10-3 combines with J gene TRBJ2-7; tentatively, D is TRBD1 (5 bases). The CDR3 totals 13 residues. Germline CDR1 and CDR2: ENHRY and SYGVKD. Trimming took off 8 bases at V and 0 bases at J, with 11 bases between the two ends. CDR3 coding DNA: TGTGCCATCGGGGCAGACCTCTCCTACGAGCAGTACTTC. As protein: CAIGADLSYEQYF.

The chain links TRBV6-5 to TRBJ2-7, with TRBD2 matching 10 bases. CDR1 and CDR2 (germline): MNHEY, SVGAGI. The junction had 5 bases not matched to a gene; V was cut back by 6 bases and J by 3 bases. CDR3 length equals 14 residues. The CDR3 nucleotides are TGTGCCAGCAGCAAGCGGGAGGGCCTCTACGAGCAGTACTTC. The encoded protein is CASSKREGLYEQYF.

This clone appeared once. In DNA form, the CDR3 reads TGTGCCAGCAGTTATGGTATCGGGGGGACTGAAGCTTTCTTT. Its protein is CASSYGIGGTEAFF. The chain uses TRBV6-6 and TRBJ1-1; weak D call: TRBD1 (5 bases). V was shortened by 3 bases and J by 5 bases, with 13 bases between the two germline ends. Germline CDR1 MNHNY, CDR2 SVGAGI (reference sequence). The CDR3 contains 14 residues.

The chain combines TRBV18 with TRBJ2-3; 10 bases fit TRBD2. V lost 5 bases to trimming and J lost 0 bases; unmatched junction nucleotides: 2. The CDR3 covers 15 residues. Germline V gene sequence: CDR1 KGHSH, CDR2 LQKENI. In DNA form, the CDR3 reads TGTGCCAGCTCAGGACTAGCGGCTAGCACAGATACGCAGTATTTT. It is translated as CASSGLAASTDTQYF.

The V and J genes are TRBV15 and TRBJ2-7, with D tentatively TRBD1 (5 bases). The germline CDR1 and CDR2 sequences are LNHNV and YYDKDF (reference sequence). V shed 0 bases and J shed 6 bases, with 12 bases lying between them. This CDR3 contains 14 residues. CDR3 sequence reads: CATSRDAAGREQYF. CDR3 in DNA: TGTGCCACCAGCAGAGATGCGGCAGGGCGCGAGCAGTACTTC.